What follows are 30 T cell receptor beta chains derived from one specimen sequenced in a study of shared clonotypes between healthy human individuals. Sequenced by immunoSEQ multiplex PCR; TCRdb stores in-frame clones only, minus some. In the table there are hundreds of thousands of clones, roughly 79% of which are singletons. The sequenced material came from PBMCs. These receptor sequences come from a middle-aged woman in good health. Some clones in this sample may be carry-over from other donors' samples.

The rearrangement joins TRBV6-1 to TRBJ2-2; 11 positions agree with TRBD2. Germline trimming cut 5 bases from V and 6 bases from J; bases unmatched to any gene: 5. The CDR3 has 15 amino acids. In germline, CDR1 is MNHNS, CDR2 SASEGT. This CDR3 is CASSLLAGGAGELFF. The CDR3 DNA reads TGTGCCAGCAGTCTCCTAGCGGGAGGTGCCGGGGAGCTGTTTTTT.

In its sample, this clone was seen once. The V gene is TRBV6-1, the J gene TRBJ1-4; tentatively, D is TRBD1 (6 bases). The CDR3 runs 16 residues. Germline-derived CDR1 and CDR2 are MNHNS and SASEGT. Deletions cut 2 bases from V and 3 bases from J, with 13 bases between. The CDR3 is CASSERGTRANEKLFF. CDR3 sequence (DNA): TGTGCCAGCAGTGAAAGGGGGACCAGGGCTAATGAAAAACTGTTTTTT.

This rearrangement joins TRBV19 to TRBJ1-2, with 7 nucleotides matching TRBD1. Unmatched junction bases numbered 7, after V lost 7 bases and J lost 8 bases. Germline V gives CDR1 LNHDA, CDR2 SQIVND (reference sequence). This CDR3 region has 12 residues. The CDR3: CASTLRDRGYTF. The CDR3 DNA sequence: TGTGCCAGTACCCTACGGGACAGAGGCTACACCTTC.

The chain recombines TRBV7-9 with TRBJ1-2; D is perhaps TRBD1 (6 bases). Trimming took 5 bases from V and 5 from J, leaving 9 bases between them. Germline V gene data show CDR1 as SEHNR and CDR2 as FQNEAQ (reference sequence). This CDR3 region has 12 residues. The CDR3 DNA follows: TGTGCCAGCAGCGCAACAGGGTATGGCTACACCTTC. Protein sequence: CASSATGYGYTF.

J is TRBJ2-3 and V is TRBV7-8; D unresolved. Germline V gene sequence: CDR1 SGHVS, CDR2 FQNEAQ. The CDR3 totals 14 residues. V shed 2 bases and J shed 1 base, with 7 bases lying between them. CDR3 sequence reads: CASSLSAGTDTQYF. The CDR3, as DNA: TGTGCCAGCAGCTTATCAGCAGGCACAGATACGCAGTATTTT.

The chain uses TRBV29-1 and TRBJ1-1; no definite D call. The CDR3 loop spans 13 amino acids. V shed 7 bases and J shed 0 bases, with 12 bases lying between them. Germline lookup yields CDR1 SQVTM and CDR2 ANQGSEA. The chain's CDR3 is CSAEINMNTEAFF. The CDR3 DNA follows: TGCAGCGCCGAGATTAACATGAACACTGAAGCTTTCTTT.

In the case of this clone: One end of the junction fails to match germline, which may point to a read error. The rearrangement uses TRBV7-2 and TRBJ2-3, with D maybe TRBD2 (5 bases). The CDR3 runs 14 residues. Germline CDR1 SGHTA, CDR2 FQGNSA. The chain's CDR3 is CASSLVAYTDTQYF. DNA of the CDR3: TGTGCCAGCAGTTTAGTAGCGTACACAGATACGCAGTATTTT.

The rearrangement joins TRBV19 to TRBJ1-1, with 9 bases that match TRBD1. The CDR3 is 14 amino acids. Trimming removed 10 bases from V and 3 bases from J; junction bases left unmatched: 9. CDR1 is LNHDA, CDR2 SQIVND, per germline (reference sequence). In nucleotides, the CDR3 is TGTGCCACCACACAGGGGGCGTTTGACACTGAAGCTTTCTTT. It codes for CATTQGAFDTEAFF.

This clone came up once. This sequence may be a read error, since a much larger clone differs from it by one base. J is TRBJ2-7 and V is TRBV7-8; the D gene is possibly TRBD2 (5 bases). The CDR3 runs to 13 residues. Germline values: CDR1 SGHVS, CDR2 FQNEAQ. Deletions cut 5 bases from V and 2 bases from J, with 10 bases between. The CDR3 is CASSRGITYEQYF. In DNA form, the CDR3 reads TGTGCCAGCAGCAGAGGGATAACCTACGAGCAGTACTTC.

V usage is TRBV2 and J usage is TRBJ2-7; no firm D call. The V and J ends lost 7 bases and 0 bases respectively, with 13 bases between them. The CDR3 totals 14 residues. In germline, CDR1 is SNHLY, CDR2 FYNNEI. The CDR3 spells CASNLGGNSYEQYF. In nucleotides, the CDR3 is TGTGCCAGCAACTTGGGCGGAAACTCCTACGAGCAGTACTTC. Combining the CDR3 with reference TRBV2 and TRBJ2-7 gives the whole variable domain EPEVTQTPSHQVTQMGQEVILRCVPISNHLYFYWYRQILGQKVEFLVSFYNNEISEKSEIFDDQFSVERPDGSNFTLKIRSTKLEDSAMYFCASNLGGNSYEQYFGPGTRLTVT.

The chain couples TRBV7-2 to TRBJ2-7; a possible D gene is TRBD1 (6 bases). The CDR3 is made up of 14 amino acids. CDR1 SGHTA and CDR2 FQGNSA come from the germline V gene. The germline V and J ends were trimmed by 5 bases and 2 bases, with 13 bases remaining between them. This CDR3 reads CASSNTDRTYEQYF. The CDR3 nucleotides are TGTGCCAGCAGCAATACGGACAGAACCTACGAGCAGTACTTC.

For this clone: This likely reflects a read error, since a far larger clone is one base away. J is TRBJ1-1 and V is TRBV4-1, with D possibly TRBD1 on 5 matching bases. Looked up from germline, CDR1 is MGHRA and CDR2 is YSYEKL. This CDR3 is 15 amino acids long. V gave up 0 bases and J gave up 5 bases, with 13 bases separating them. The CDR3 protein is CASSQEGLGGTEAFF. The CDR3 region has the DNA TGCGCCAGCAGCCAAGAAGGGCTGGGGGGGACTGAAGCTTTCTTT.

This chain uses TRBV5-6 with TRBJ2-7; 8 positions match TRBD1. The CDR3 runs to 18 residues. Per the germline V gene, CDR1 is SGHDT and CDR2 is YYEEEE. The trim removed 4 bases at V and 3 bases at J, leaving 18 bases unmatched. CDR3 loop: CASSALSRGLVWSYEQYF. For the CDR3, the DNA is TGTGCCAGCAGCGCATTGTCCAGGGGGCTAGTTTGGAGCTACGAGCAGTACTTC.

This chain links TRBV28 with TRBJ1-4; perhaps TRBD1 as D (5 bases). Germline V CDR1 and CDR2: MDHEN, SYDVKM. The CDR3 consists of 14 residues. V lost 6 bases, J lost 5 bases, and 13 bases lay in between. The CDR3 reads CASSLGHQNEKLFF. Here the CDR3 DNA reads TGTGCCAGCAGCCTTGGACACCAGAATGAAAAACTGTTTTTT.

This chain links TRBV19 with TRBJ2-1; maybe TRBD2 (6 bases). V gave up 4 bases and J gave up 6 bases, with 10 bases separating them. From germline, CDR1 is LNHDA and CDR2 SQIVND (reference sequence). This CDR3 is built from 13 residues. The CDR3 sequence is CASSTVGLNEQFF. The DNA for the CDR3 is TGTGCCAGTAGTACTGTGGGACTCAATGAGCAGTTCTTC.

This clone was seen just once. The chain joins TRBV5-5 to TRBJ1-2; 7 bases fit TRBD1. CDR3 length: 16 residues. Trimming at V came to 1 base and at J to 3 bases, leaving 9 bases not matched to a gene. Germline V CDR1 and CDR2: SGHKS, YYEKEE (reference sequence). In DNA form, the CDR3 reads TGTGCCAGCAGCTTGAGGGAGGGGGCTTTCGACTATGGCTACACCTTC. This codes for CASSLREGAFDYGYTF. Together with reference TRBV5-5 and TRBJ1-2, the CDR3 gives the full variable domain: DAGVTQSPTHLIKTRGQQVTLRCSPISGHKSVSWYQQVLGQGPQFIFQYYEKEERGRGNFPDRFSARQFPNYSSELNVNALLLGDSALYLCASSLREGAFDYGYTFGSGTRLTVV.

The chain recombines TRBV4-1 with TRBJ1-1; D is ambiguous. CDR3 length: 13 residues. The germline gives CDR1 MGHRA, CDR2 YSYEKL. V shed 5 bases and J shed 4 bases, with 11 bases lying between them. The CDR3 is CASSVSGSTEAFF. CDR3 in DNA: TGCGCCAGCAGCGTTTCCGGGAGCACTGAAGCTTTCTTT.

The V and J genes are TRBV6-1 and TRBJ2-1, with 10 bases fitting TRBD1. The V segment lost 7 bases and the J segment 5 bases; nucleotides outside the gene matches: 5. This CDR3 is built from 14 residues. The V gene's germline CDR1 is MNHNS and CDR2 SASEGT. The DNA of the CDR3 is TGTGCCAGCAAGCCGGGACAGGGGAACAATGAGCAGTTCTTC. Its translation is CASKPGQGNNEQFF.

The rearrangement uses TRBV5-4 and TRBJ1-3, with unresolved D. The germline V and J ends were trimmed by 4 bases and 4 bases, with 12 bases remaining between them. The germline V gene encodes CDR1 SGHNT and CDR2 YYREEE (reference sequence). The CDR3 loop spans 14 amino acids. In DNA form, the CDR3 reads TGTGCCAGCAGCCGGACCCAAACGGGAAACACCATATATTTT. Its protein is CASSRTQTGNTIYF.

This clone turned up a few times. This chain joins TRBV7-2 and TRBJ2-7, with 7 nucleotides matching TRBD2. The CDR3 totals 15 residues. Germline assignment: CDR1 SGHTA and CDR2 FQGNSA. J gave up 7 bases and V 4 bases, and 13 bases lay outside the gene matches. The chain's CDR3 is CASSSATSSAGEQYF. The CDR3 DNA reads TGTGCCAGCAGCTCCGCGACTAGCTCTGCCGGGGAGCAGTACTTC. Full variable domain (missing parts from reference TRBV7-2 and TRBJ2-7): GAGVSQSPSNKVTEKGKDVELRCDPISGHTALYWYRQSLGQGLEFLIYFQGNSAPDKSGLPSDRFSAERTGGSVSTLTIQRTQQEDSAVYLCASSSATSSAGEQYFGPGTRLTVT.

The V call is TRBV28, the J call TRBJ2-4; TRBD1 aligns across 10 bases. This CDR3 comprises 19 residues. Germline values: CDR1 MDHEN, CDR2 SYDVKM. J lost 3 bases, V lost 6 bases, and 17 bases had no gene match. The CDR3 DNA reads TGTGCCAGCAGCCCACTTTCCGGGACAGGGGTTTGGGGCAAAAACATTCAGTACTTC. Protein: CASSPLSGTGVWGKNIQYF. Using reference TRBV28 and TRBJ2-4 for the parts outside the CDR3, the full variable domain is DVKVTQSSRYLVKRTGEKVFLECVQDMDHENMFWYRQDPGLGLRLIYFSYDVKMKEKGDIPEGYSVSREKKERFSLILESASTNQTSMYLCASSPLSGTGVWGKNIQYFGAGTRLSVL.

The chain is built from TRBV2 and TRBJ1-1; 10 bases line up with TRBD1. V dropped 4 bases and J dropped 3; count of bases not matched to a gene: 2. The CDR3 consists of 14 residues. Germline V gives CDR1 SNHLY, CDR2 FYNNEI. CDR3 sequence: CASSVGTGDTEAFF. The CDR3 DNA sequence: TGTGCCAGCAGTGTTGGGACAGGGGACACTGAAGCTTTCTTT.

This clone was seen repeatedly, ten times or more. In nucleotides, the CDR3 is TGTGCCAGCAGGGGGACTAGCGACACAGATACGCAGTATTTT. Translation gives CASRGTSDTDTQYF. The V and J genes are TRBV6-6 and TRBJ2-3; 10 nucleotides agree with TRBD2. CDR3 length equals 14 residues. Germline CDR1 reads MNHNY; CDR2 reads SVGAGI (reference sequence). V was clipped by 6 bases and J by 2 bases; unmatched bases: 2.

This chain uses TRBV7-9 with TRBJ2-7, with D possibly being TRBD2 (6 bases). Deletions cut 2 bases from V and 3 bases from J, with 11 bases between. Germline V gene data show CDR1 as SEHNR and CDR2 as FQNEAQ (reference sequence). There are 14 residues in the CDR3. Here the CDR3 reads CASSLTGVSYEQYF. The DNA of the CDR3 is TGTGCCAGCAGCTTAACGGGGGTGAGCTACGAGCAGTACTTC.

A remark on this clone: The sample carries other DNA sequences with the same CDR3. This rearrangement joins TRBV19 to TRBJ1-2, with 7 positions matching TRBD1. CDR1 LNHDA and CDR2 SQIVND come from the germline V gene (reference sequence). Unmatched junction bases numbered 3, after V lost 2 bases and J lost 3 bases. The CDR3 length is 14 residues. The CDR3 here is CASSIRTGHYGYTF. CDR3 coding DNA: TGTGCCAGTAGTATAAGGACAGGCCACTATGGCTACACCTTC. Together with reference TRBV19 and TRBJ1-2, the CDR3 gives the full variable domain: DGGITQSPKYLFRKEGQNVTLSCEQNLNHDAMYWYRQDPGQGLRLIYYSQIVNDFQKGDIAEGYSVSREKKESFPLTVTSAQKNPTAFYLCASSIRTGHYGYTFGSGTRLTVV.

This clone showed up just a few times. The chain couples TRBV11-3 to TRBJ1-1; 9 bases agree with TRBD1. Germline CDR1 and CDR2: SGHNT and YENEEA. This CDR3 has 18 residues. V was pared by 1 base and J by 0 bases, with 9 bases of the junction left unmatched. CDR3 protein: CASSLGPSTGGMNTEAFF. CDR3 sequence (DNA): TGTGCCAGCAGCTTAGGCCCCTCGACAGGGGGGATGAACACTGAAGCTTTCTTT.

The rearrangement links TRBV5-1 to TRBJ2-3; TRBD2 might be the D (5 bases). The V end was cut by 2 bases, the J end by 2 bases, with 12 bases between. The CDR3 is 15 residues long. CDR1 is SGHRS, CDR2 YFSETQ, per germline. The CDR3 nucleotides read TGCGCCAGCAGCTTTGCGAGTCGGGACACAGATACGCAGTATTTT. As protein: CASSFASRDTDTQYF.

This clone was detected a few times. For the CDR3, the DNA is TGTGCCTGGAGTGTAGCAGGGGGCAGGGAGCAGTACTTC. It specifies CAWSVAGGREQYF. The J gene is TRBJ2-7, the V gene TRBV30; TRBD1 matches at 8 bases. This CDR3 has 13 amino acids. CDR1 and CDR2 from the germline V gene are GTSNPN and SVGIG (reference sequence). The V gene end was trimmed by 0 bases and the J gene end by 7 bases; junction bases not matched to a gene: 5.

The rearrangement uses TRBV5-4 and TRBJ2-1; maybe TRBD2 (7 bases). The ends were cut back, 3 bases at V and 7 bases at J, with 17 bases in the middle. The CDR3 is 15 amino acids. CDR1 is SGHNT, CDR2 YYREEE, per germline (reference sequence). DNA for the CDR3: TGTGCCAGCAGCTACGGACGGGGGGCTGTTAATGAGCAGTTCTTC. Its protein product is CASSYGRGAVNEQFF.

V and J are TRBV2 and TRBJ2-2; D uncertain. Germline assignment: CDR1 SNHLY and CDR2 FYNNEI. Trimming took 1 base from V and 3 from J, leaving 6 bases between them. The CDR3 spans 14 residues. CDR3 nucleotides: TGTGCCAGCAGTGAAGTTAGAGACACCGGGGAGCTGTTTTTT. Protein product: CASSEVRDTGELFF.